This entry features one T cell receptor beta chain sequence. What it recognizes is unknown. The data derive from a study of response to subunit inactivated influenza vaccine. Study-wide findings and caveats: Only a handful of new T cells, the authors suggested, are recruited with each seasonal influenza vaccination.

From the RT-PCR reads, TCRdb called clonotypes with MiXCR, one entry per CDR3 protein. In the table there are hundreds of thousands of distinct CDR3 sequences, about 10% of which are singletons. The germline V gene encodes CDR1 DFQATT and CDR2 SNEGSKA (reference sequence). The CDR3 is 12 amino acids. V lost 0 bases, J lost 8 bases, and 1 base stayed unmatched. The sample consisted of PBMCs from blood, taken on the day of vaccination. The genes are TRBV20-1 and TRBJ2-1, with 7 bases aligning to TRBD2. The receptor comes from a man in his fifties or sixties who received an inactivated influenza vaccine. As DNA, the CDR3 is TGCAGTGCTAGAGAGGGGGGGGATGAGCAGTTCTTC. It yields the protein CSAREGGDEQFF.